This is a list of T cell receptor beta chains from one sample in a study of T-cell memory formation after mild COVID-19. TCRdb fed the 5' RACE reads into MiXCR, producing one record per CDR3 protein. This repertoire shows about 270,000 distinct CDR3 sequences, 15% to 20% found once; its top ten account for around 23%. The sample was PBMCs or a T cell subset sorted from them (not recorded which). The receptors originated from a man in his late teens or twenties who had mild COVID-19 (a few samples of this study predate the infection). Cell type and time point are not known. Each CDR3 is given with its conserved first and last residue. D genes are given only for firm matches. A clone size is listed for some rows: how often the clone was seen (once, few, many), or a class if it is expanded.

cdr3_aa cdr3_nt j_call clone_size v_call d_call
CASSLEDGRGSNQPQHF TGTGCCAGCAGCTTAGAGGATGGGAGGGGAAGCAATCAGCCCCAGCATTTT TRBJ1-5 few TRBV7-2 NA
CASSRSGVGTDTQYF TGCGCCAGCAGTCGCTCAGGGGTCGGCACAGATACGCAGTATTTT TRBJ2-3 NA TRBV5-1 NA
CASSRGGTSGGDTQYF TGTGCCAGCAGCCGGGGGGGAACTAGCGGCGGGGATACGCAGTATTTT TRBJ2-3 NA TRBV13 TRBD2
CASSQDGGGRELFF TGTGCCAGCAGCCAAGATGGGGGTGGTCGGGAGCTGTTTTTT TRBJ2-2 few TRBV3-1 NA
CASSPQTGRDETQYF TGTGCCAGCAGCCCCCAGACAGGGAGAGACGAGACCCAGTACTTC TRBJ2-5 few TRBV7-9 TRBD1
CATSDYRTDQPQHF TGTGCCACCAGTGATTATCGGACCGATCAGCCCCAGCATTTT TRBJ1-5 few TRBV24-1 NA
CASSSRQGTEAFF TGTGCCAGCAGTTCTAGACAGGGTACTGAAGCTTTCTTT TRBJ1-1 NA TRBV12-3/TRBV12-4 TRBD1
CASSFILALGETQYF TGTGCCAGCAGCTTCATTTTGGCACTCGGGGAGACCCAGTACTTC TRBJ2-5 few TRBV7-9 NA
CASTQGYSPLHF TGTGCCAGCACTCAGGGATATTCACCCCTCCACTTT TRBJ1-6 few TRBV12-3/TRBV12-4 NA
CASIGRTGNEQYF TGTGCCAGCATCGGGAGGACAGGGAACGAGCAGTACTTC TRBJ2-7 NA TRBV7-9 NA
CASSQLVLAGSRRPNEQYF TGCGCCAGCAGCCAACTGGTACTAGCGGGGTCCAGGAGGCCTAACGAGCAGTACTTC TRBJ2-7 few TRBV4-1 TRBD2
CASSQETISWAEAFF TGTGCCAGCAGCCAAGAGACGATTAGCTGGGCTGAAGCTTTCTTT TRBJ1-1 NA TRBV14 NA
CASSQTGDQPQHF TGCGCCAGCAGCCAAACAGGGGATCAGCCCCAGCATTTT TRBJ1-5 few TRBV4-1 TRBD1
CASSLGRARSPLHF TGTGCCAGCAGTTTAGGCAGGGCTCGATCACCCCTCCACTTT TRBJ1-6 once TRBV12-3/TRBV12-4 NA
CASSLDAGGITDTQYF TGCGCCAGCAGCTTGGATGCGGGGGGGATCACAGATACGCAGTATTTT TRBJ2-3 NA TRBV5-1 TRBD2
CASSQDIGTSSTDTQYF TGCGCCAGCAGCCAAGATATAGGGACTTCAAGCACAGATACGCAGTATTTT TRBJ2-3 many TRBV4-3 NA
CASSSGGGDHYEQYF TGTGCCAGCAGCTCCGGAGGGGGGGACCACTACGAGCAGTACTTC TRBJ2-7 NA TRBV9 NA
CASSEALPGQANEKLFF TGTGCCAGCAGTGAAGCGCTCCCGGGACAGGCTAATGAAAAACTGTTTTTT TRBJ1-4 few TRBV2 TRBD1
CARSLTSGGNEQFF TGTGCCAGGAGCCTAACTAGCGGGGGTAATGAGCAGTTCTTC TRBJ2-1 NA TRBV2 TRBD2
CASSQRLTGGSYNEQFF TGCGCCAGCAGCCAACGCCTAACAGGGGGCTCCTACAATGAGCAGTTCTTC TRBJ2-1 NA TRBV4-1 TRBD1
CASSQRAVSNQPQHF TGCGCCAGCAGCCAGCGGGCAGTTAGCAATCAGCCCCAGCATTTT TRBJ1-5 many TRBV4-1 NA
CSALRGADYGYTF TGCAGTGCTCTCAGGGGGGCGGACTATGGCTACACCTTC TRBJ1-2 NA TRBV20-1 TRBD1
CASSQSQGLDEKLFF TGTGCCAGCAGCCAATCTCAGGGGCTGGATGAAAAACTGTTTTTT TRBJ1-4 few TRBV3-1 NA
CASSPGDSNQPQHF TGCGCCAGCAGCCCGGGTGATAGCAATCAGCCCCAGCATTTT TRBJ1-5 many TRBV5-1 NA
CASSPDRLFYEQYF TGTGCCAGCAGTCCGGACAGGCTGTTCTACGAGCAGTACTTC TRBJ2-7 few TRBV12-3/TRBV12-4 TRBD1
CASSQASGTDLAKNIQYF TGCGCCAGCAGCCAAGCGTCCGGGACAGATCTAGCCAAAAACATTCAGTACTTC TRBJ2-4 few TRBV4-3 TRBD1
CASSWVSNEKLFF TGTGCCAGCAGCTGGGTTTCCAATGAAAAACTGTTTTTT TRBJ1-4 few TRBV11-2 NA
CASTSQIGLETQYF TGTGCCAGCACATCGCAAATAGGTCTGGAGACCCAGTACTTC TRBJ2-5 few TRBV2 NA
CASSLVVRGGLNEQYF TGTGCCAGCAGCTTAGTAGTCCGAGGGGGGCTCAACGAGCAGTACTTC TRBJ2-7 NA TRBV7-8 NA
CASSRGTSGGNEQFF TGTGCCAGCAGTCGGGGGACTAGCGGGGGTAATGAGCAGTTCTTC TRBJ2-1 NA TRBV11-2 TRBD2
CASSGLDVSSYNEQFF TGTGCCAGTAGCGGACTAGACGTGAGCTCCTACAATGAGCAGTTCTTC TRBJ2-1 NA TRBV19 TRBD2
CASTAGFSPIDNEQFF TGTGCCAGCACCGCCGGTTTCTCCCCGATTGACAATGAGCAGTTCTTC TRBJ2-1 few TRBV7-9 NA
CASSYEHFTYNEQFF TGTGCCAGTAGTTATGAGCATTTCACCTACAATGAGCAGTTCTTC TRBJ2-1 NA TRBV19 NA
CASSDGRNEKLFF TGTGCCAGCTCGGACGGGAGGAATGAAAAACTGTTTTTT TRBJ1-4 few TRBV18 NA
CASVEPWGTGRQYF TGTGCCAGCGTCGAGCCGTGGGGGACCGGACGGCAGTACTTC TRBJ2-7 NA TRBV3-1 NA
CASSLAVNTGELFF TGTGCCAGCAGCTTGGCAGTGAACACCGGGGAGCTGTTTTTT TRBJ2-2 few TRBV5-1 NA
CASSYGAGLQETQYF TGTGCCAGCAGTTATGGAGCGGGGCTCCAAGAGACCCAGTACTTC TRBJ2-5 few TRBV6-5 TRBD2
CATSGGYNSPLHF TGTGCCACCAGTGGGGGCTATAATTCACCCCTCCACTTT TRBJ1-6 NA TRBV24-1 NA
CASSPDSNSPLHF TGTGCCAGCAGCCCGGACAGTAATTCACCCCTCCACTTT TRBJ1-6 few TRBV7-2 NA
CASSFHSGGYYNEQFF TGTGCCAGCAGCTTCCATAGCGGGGGATATTACAATGAGCAGTTCTTC TRBJ2-1 many TRBV11-2 TRBD2
CASSQDFSDYTQYF TGTGCCAGCAGCCAAGACTTCTCAGATTATACGCAGTATTTT TRBJ2-3 NA TRBV7-2 NA
CASTKDLMGQPQHF TGTGCCAGCACCAAGGACCTTATGGGTCAGCCCCAGCATTTT TRBJ1-5 NA TRBV12-3/TRBV12-4 NA
CASSVERGGLYNEQFF TGTGCCAGCAGCGTAGAGCGGGGGGGCCTCTACAATGAGCAGTTCTTC TRBJ2-1 NA TRBV9 TRBD2
CASSRRFRVSRHTEAFF TGTGCCAGCAGTCGACGTTTCAGGGTGAGTCGACACACTGAAGCTTTCTTT TRBJ1-1 NA TRBV6-2/TRBV6-3 NA
CASSLERSGGARHNEQFF TGCGCCAGCAGCTTGGAGCGTAGCGGGGGGGCAAGACACAATGAGCAGTTCTTC TRBJ2-1 once TRBV5-1 TRBD2
CAIARGVGNTGELFF TGTGCCATCGCCAGGGGAGTCGGGAACACCGGGGAGCTGTTTTTT TRBJ2-2 NA TRBV10-3 NA
CASSREERGGGDTQYF TGTGCCAGCAGCCGCGAAGAGCGGGGAGGAGGAGATACGCAGTATTTT TRBJ2-3 few TRBV7-3 TRBD2
CASSFGASDYNEQFF TGTGCCAGCAGCTTCGGTGCTAGCGATTACAATGAGCAGTTCTTC TRBJ2-1 NA TRBV7-9 NA
CCGVLPGTDTQYF TGCTGCGGGGTGTTGCCTGGCACAGATACGCAGTATTTT TRBJ2-3 NA TRBV29-1 NA
CASSYSRSPGTQYF TGTGCCAGCAGTTACTCGAGATCTCCGGGGACCCAGTACTTC TRBJ2-5 few TRBV6-5 NA
CASRFWGLAVADTQYF TGTGCCAGCAGATTTTGGGGACTAGCGGTGGCAGATACGCAGTATTTT TRBJ2-3 few TRBV6-1 TRBD2